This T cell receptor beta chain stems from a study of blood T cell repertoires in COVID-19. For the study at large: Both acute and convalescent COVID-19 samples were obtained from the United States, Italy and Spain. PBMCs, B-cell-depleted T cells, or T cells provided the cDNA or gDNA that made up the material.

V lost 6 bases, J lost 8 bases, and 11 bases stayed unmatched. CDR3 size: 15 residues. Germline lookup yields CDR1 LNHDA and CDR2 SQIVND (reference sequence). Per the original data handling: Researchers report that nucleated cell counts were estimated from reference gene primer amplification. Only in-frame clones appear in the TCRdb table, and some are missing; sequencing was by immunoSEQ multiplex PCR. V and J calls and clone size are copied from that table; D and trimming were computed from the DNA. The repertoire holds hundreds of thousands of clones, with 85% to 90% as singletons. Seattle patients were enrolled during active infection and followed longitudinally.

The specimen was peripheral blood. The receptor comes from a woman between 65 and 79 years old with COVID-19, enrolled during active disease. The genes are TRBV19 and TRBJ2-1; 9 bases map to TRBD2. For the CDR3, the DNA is TGTGCCAGTAGGGGCGCGGGGGGGCCAAGGTATGAGCAGTTCTTC. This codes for CASRGAGGPRYEQFF.